This T cell receptor beta chain is drawn from a study of PD-L1 blockade in urothelial cancer. Across the study: Patients went on atezolizumab in the mid-2010s, receiving 1,200 mg intravenously every 3 weeks.

The protocol was immunoSEQ multiplex PCR, while the TCRdb copy is restricted to in-frame clones and leaves out a portion. The table includes 50,000 to 55,000 clones, roughly 80% detected once. This CDR3 contains 15 residues. The germline V gene encodes CDR1 SGHAT and CDR2 FQNNGV. Between the trimmed V and J ends, which lost 0 bases and 0 bases, there was a span of 9 bases. Regarding time point: pretreatment peripheral blood. The sample in question was PBMCs, obtained around atezolizumab (anti-PD-L1) treatment. The TCR was taken from a man between 65 and 80 years old with urothelial cancer. The chain combines TRBV11-2 with TRBJ2-7; unclear D gene. In nucleotides, the CDR3 is TGTGCCAGCAGCTTAGATCTCACTAACTCCTACGAGCAGTACTTC. Protein product: CASSLDLTNSYEQYF.